This T cell receptor (beta chain) was sequenced during a study of CD8 T cells in Susac syndrome. The germline V gene has CDR1 SEHNR and CDR2 FQNEAQ (reference sequence). V shed 5 bases and J shed 3 bases, with 12 bases lying between them. CDR3 size: 14 residues. The RNA input was about 0.45 to 1 ug, and it was reverse transcribed with random hexamers. Using its own MiXCR run on the immunoSEQ multiplex PCR reads, TCRdb lists one record per CDR3 protein. The repertoire holds about 23,000 distinct CDR3 sequences, with 93% as singletons. The clonotype was recovered from a human donor with Susac syndrome. Sequences were obtained from CD8+ T cells from PBMCs. This chain links TRBV7-9 with TRBJ2-3; D gene unclear. The CDR3 nucleotides read TGTGCCAGCAGCCCCCCCTTAAGGACAGATACGCAGTATTTT. Amino acid sequence: CASSPPLRTDTQYF.